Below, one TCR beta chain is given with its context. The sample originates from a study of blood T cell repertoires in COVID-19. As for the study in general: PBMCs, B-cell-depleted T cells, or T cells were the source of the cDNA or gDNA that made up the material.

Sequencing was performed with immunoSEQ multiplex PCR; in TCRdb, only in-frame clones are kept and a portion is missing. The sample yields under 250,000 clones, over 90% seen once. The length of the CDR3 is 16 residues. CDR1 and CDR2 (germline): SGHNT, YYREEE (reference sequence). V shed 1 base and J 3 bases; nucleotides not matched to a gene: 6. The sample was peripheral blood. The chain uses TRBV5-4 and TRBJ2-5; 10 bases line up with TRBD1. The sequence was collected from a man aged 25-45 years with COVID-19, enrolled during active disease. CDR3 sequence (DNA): TGTGCCAGCAGCTTGTATACCGGGACAGGGGAAGAGACCCAGTACTTC. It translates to CASSLYTGTGEETQYF. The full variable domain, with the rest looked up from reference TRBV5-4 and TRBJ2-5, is ETGVTQSPTHLIKTRGQQVTLRCSSQSGHNTVSWYQQALGQGPQFIFQYYREEENGRGNFPPRFSGLQFPNYSSELNVNALELDDSALYLCASSLYTGTGEETQYFGPGTRLLVL.